The rows below give T cell receptor beta chains drawn from one sample of a study of cytomegalovirus exposure and HLA in healthy donors. Sequencing used immunoSEQ multiplex PCR; TCRdb keeps in-frame clones, though not all of them. The table lists about 70,000 clones, with roughly 2.4% in the top ten. The source material was PBMCs. All receptors derive from a female donor in good health and CMV-seropositive. CDR3s include the opening cysteine and the closing phenylalanine or tryptophan. D genes are given only for firm matches.

J gene: TRBJ1-6; V gene: TRBV5-1; D gene: NA; CDR3 DNA: TGCGCCAGCCGGGCCGGGCAGGGTCAATCACCCCTCCACTTT; CDR3 protein: CASRAGQGQSPLHF
J gene: TRBJ1-1; V gene: TRBV18; D gene: NA; CDR3 DNA: TGTGCCAGCTCACCAGCCTCCACAGGGTTAGCTTTCTTT; CDR3 protein: CASSPASTGLAFF
J gene: TRBJ2-2; V gene: TRBV11-1; D gene: NA; CDR3 DNA: TGTGCCAGCAATCCGGTAGCGAACACCGGGGAGCTGTTTTTT; CDR3 protein: CASNPVANTGELFF
J gene: TRBJ2-5; V gene: TRBV9; D gene: TRBD2; CDR3 DNA: TGTGCCAGCAGCGTAGGAATGACTAGCGGCCAGGAGGGGGAGACCCAGTACTTC; CDR3 protein: CASSVGMTSGQEGETQYF
J gene: TRBJ1-3; V gene: TRBV6-5; D gene: TRBD1; CDR3 DNA: TGTGCCAGCAGTTACTTCGGACAGGGTGGAAACACCATATATTTT; CDR3 protein: CASSYFGQGGNTIYF
J gene: TRBJ1-1; V gene: TRBV30; D gene: TRBD1; CDR3 DNA: TGTGCCGGGACAAAGGGGGCGTTGGGTCGCGAAGGAGCTTTCTTT; CDR3 protein: CAGTKGALGREGAFF
J gene: TRBJ1-2; V gene: TRBV10-3; D gene: NA; CDR3 DNA: TGTGCCATCAGTGAGTCGAAGGGGGAGGGTGGCTACACCTTC; CDR3 protein: CAISESKGEGGYTF
J gene: TRBJ2-7; V gene: TRBV19; D gene: NA; CDR3 DNA: TGTGCCAGTAGGCCGGGACTCGGGGGATACGAGCAGTACTTC; CDR3 protein: CASRPGLGGYEQYF
J gene: TRBJ1-5; V gene: TRBV30; D gene: NA; CDR3 DNA: TGTGCCTGGAGTGTGAGGGGAGGTCAGCCCCAGCATTTT; CDR3 protein: CAWSVRGGQPQHF
J gene: TRBJ2-7; V gene: TRBV7-9; D gene: NA; CDR3 DNA: TGTGCCAGCAGCTTAGACCGGGTAGAGCAGTACTTC; CDR3 protein: CASSLDRVEQYF
J gene: TRBJ1-2; V gene: TRBV25-1; D gene: NA; CDR3 DNA: TGTGCCAGCAGTGAAGAGGGCTATGGCTACACCTTC; CDR3 protein: CASSEEGYGYTF
J gene: TRBJ2-3; V gene: TRBV28; D gene: TRBD2; CDR3 DNA: TGTGCCAGCAGTTTACTAATAGCGGGGGGGACAGATACGCAGTATTTT; CDR3 protein: CASSLLIAGGTDTQYF
J gene: TRBJ2-6; V gene: TRBV28; D gene: NA; CDR3 DNA: TGTGCCAGCAGTTCCCCCTCCGAGGACAGCGCCTTTGGGGCCAACGTCCTGACTTTC; CDR3 protein: CASSSPSEDSAFGANVLTF
J gene: TRBJ1-5; V gene: TRBV6-4; D gene: NA; CDR3 DNA: TGTGCCAGCAGTGACAGCCCAGGGGCGCCCCAGCATTTT; CDR3 protein: CASSDSPGAPQHF
J gene: TRBJ2-5; V gene: TRBV15; D gene: TRBD1; CDR3 DNA: TGTGCCACCAGCAGAGGGACAGGGTCAGAGACCCAGTACTTC; CDR3 protein: CATSRGTGSETQYF
J gene: TRBJ2-1; V gene: TRBV13; D gene: TRBD2; CDR3 DNA: TGTGCCAGCAGCTTGGCCGGGACTAGTCCTATCAATGAGCAGTTCTTC; CDR3 protein: CASSLAGTSPINEQFF
J gene: TRBJ2-6; V gene: TRBV15; D gene: NA; CDR3 DNA: TGTGCCACCAGCACGAGGAACGTCCTGACTTTC; CDR3 protein: CATSTRNVLTF
J gene: TRBJ1-1; V gene: TRBV30; D gene: NA; CDR3 DNA: TGTGCCTGGAGTGAGGAGGGACGCACTGAAGCTTTCTTT; CDR3 protein: CAWSEEGRTEAFF
J gene: TRBJ2-7; V gene: TRBV6-5; D gene: TRBD1; CDR3 DNA: TGTGCCAGCAGTTACCCCGGGACAGGGGTTTACGAGCAGTACTTC; CDR3 protein: CASSYPGTGVYEQYF
J gene: TRBJ1-2; V gene: TRBV29-1; D gene: TRBD1; CDR3 DNA: TGCAGCGTTGAATCGACAGGGGGAAGAGCTAACTATGGCTACACCTTC; CDR3 protein: CSVESTGGRANYGYTF
J gene: TRBJ1-2; V gene: TRBV6-4; D gene: TRBD1; CDR3 DNA: TGTGCCAGCAGTGAGGGGACAGGGGATTCCTCTAACTATGGCTACACCTTC; CDR3 protein: CASSEGTGDSSNYGYTF
J gene: TRBJ2-5; V gene: TRBV6-1; D gene: TRBD2; CDR3 DNA: TGTGCCAGCAGTGCCACTAGCGGGGGGGCGGAGACCCAGTACTTC; CDR3 protein: CASSATSGGAETQYF
J gene: TRBJ1-1; V gene: TRBV7-2; D gene: TRBD1; CDR3 DNA: TGTGCCAGCAGCCTCTACAGGGGGACAGCTTTCTTT; CDR3 protein: CASSLYRGTAFF
J gene: TRBJ1-2; V gene: TRBV19; D gene: TRBD1; CDR3 DNA: TGTGCCAGTAGTACCGGGACAGGGGTCTATGGCTACACCTTC; CDR3 protein: CASSTGTGVYGYTF
J gene: TRBJ2-3; V gene: TRBV7-3; D gene: TRBD1; CDR3 DNA: TGTGCCAGCAGCGCCGGACAGGGAAGAGATACGCAGTATTTT; CDR3 protein: CASSAGQGRDTQYF